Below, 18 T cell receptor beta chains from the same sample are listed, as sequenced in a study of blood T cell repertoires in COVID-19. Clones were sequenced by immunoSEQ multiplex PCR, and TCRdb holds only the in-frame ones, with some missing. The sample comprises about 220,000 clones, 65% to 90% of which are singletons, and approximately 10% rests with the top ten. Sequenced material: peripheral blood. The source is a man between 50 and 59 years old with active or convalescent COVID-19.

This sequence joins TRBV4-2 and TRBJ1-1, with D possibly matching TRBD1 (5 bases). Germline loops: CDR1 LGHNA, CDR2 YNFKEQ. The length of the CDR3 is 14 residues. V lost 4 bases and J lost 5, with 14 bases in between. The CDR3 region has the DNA TGTGCCAGCAGCCTCCAAGTGGGGGGGACTGAAGCTTTCTTT. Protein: CASSLQVGGTEAFF.

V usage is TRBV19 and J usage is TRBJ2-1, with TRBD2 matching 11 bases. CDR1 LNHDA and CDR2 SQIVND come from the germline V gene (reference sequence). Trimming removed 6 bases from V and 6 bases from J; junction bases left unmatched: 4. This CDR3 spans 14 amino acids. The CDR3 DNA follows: TGTGCCAGTAGCCTGACTAGCGGGGCCAATGAGCAGTTCTTC. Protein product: CASSLTSGANEQFF.

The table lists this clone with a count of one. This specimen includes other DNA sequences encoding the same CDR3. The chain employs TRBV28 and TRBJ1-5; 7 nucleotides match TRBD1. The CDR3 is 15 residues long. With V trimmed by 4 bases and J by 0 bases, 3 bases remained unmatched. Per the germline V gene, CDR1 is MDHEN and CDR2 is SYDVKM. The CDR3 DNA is TGTGCCAGCAGTTCAACAGGGGATAGCAATCAGCCCCAGCATTTT. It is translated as CASSSTGDSNQPQHF.

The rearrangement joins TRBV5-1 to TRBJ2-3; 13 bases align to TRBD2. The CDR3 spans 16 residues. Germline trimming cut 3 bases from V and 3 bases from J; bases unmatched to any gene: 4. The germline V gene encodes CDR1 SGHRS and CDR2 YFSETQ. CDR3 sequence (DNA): TGCGCCAGCAGCTCCCTGGGACTAGCGGGGACAGATACGCAGTATTTT. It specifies CASSSLGLAGTDTQYF.

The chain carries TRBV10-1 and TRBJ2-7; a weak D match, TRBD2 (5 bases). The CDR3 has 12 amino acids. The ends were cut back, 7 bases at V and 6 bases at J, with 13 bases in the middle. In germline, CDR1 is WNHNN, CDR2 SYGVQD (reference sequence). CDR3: CASTPGSGEQYF. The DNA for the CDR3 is TGCGCCAGCACTCCGGGATCGGGCGAGCAGTACTTC.

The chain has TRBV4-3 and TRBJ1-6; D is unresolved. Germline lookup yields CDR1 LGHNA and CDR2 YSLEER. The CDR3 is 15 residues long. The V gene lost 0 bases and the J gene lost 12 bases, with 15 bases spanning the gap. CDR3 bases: TGCGCCAGCAGCCAAGATTGGCAGGCCGGCCTACCCCTCCACTTT. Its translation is CASSQDWQAGLPLHF.

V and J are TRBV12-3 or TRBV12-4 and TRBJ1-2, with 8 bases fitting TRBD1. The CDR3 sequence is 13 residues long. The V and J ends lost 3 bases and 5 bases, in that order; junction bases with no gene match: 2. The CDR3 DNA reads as TGTGCCAGCAGTTTCGGGACAGGATATGGCTACACCTTC. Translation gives CASSFGTGYGYTF.

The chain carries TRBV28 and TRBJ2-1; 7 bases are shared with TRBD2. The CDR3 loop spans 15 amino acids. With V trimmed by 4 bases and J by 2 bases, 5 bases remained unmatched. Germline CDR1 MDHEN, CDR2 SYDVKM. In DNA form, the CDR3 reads TGTGCCAGCAGTTCGGCGCGGGGGACCTACAATGAGCAGTTCTTC. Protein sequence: CASSSARGTYNEQFF.

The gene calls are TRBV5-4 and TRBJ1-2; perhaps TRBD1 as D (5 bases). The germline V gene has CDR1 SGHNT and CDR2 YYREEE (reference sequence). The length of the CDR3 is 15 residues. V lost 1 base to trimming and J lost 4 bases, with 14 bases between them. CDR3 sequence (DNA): TGTGCCAGCAGCTTGCCCGGGACTCACTCCTATGGCTACACCTTC. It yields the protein CASSLPGTHSYGYTF.

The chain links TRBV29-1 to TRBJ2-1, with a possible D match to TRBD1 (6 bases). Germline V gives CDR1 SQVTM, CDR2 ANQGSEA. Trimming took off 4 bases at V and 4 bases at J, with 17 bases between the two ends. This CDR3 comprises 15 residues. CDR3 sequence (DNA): TGCAGCGTTGGCCCCCCGACTACAGGGTACAATGAGCAGTTCTTC. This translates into CSVGPPTTGYNEQFF.

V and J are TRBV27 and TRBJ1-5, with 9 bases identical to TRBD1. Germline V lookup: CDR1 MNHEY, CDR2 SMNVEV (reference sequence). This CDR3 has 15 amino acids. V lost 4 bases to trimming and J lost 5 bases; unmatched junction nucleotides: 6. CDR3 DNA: TGTGCCAGCAGTTGGGGACAGGGCTCCCATCAGCCCCAGCATTTT. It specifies CASSWGQGSHQPQHF.

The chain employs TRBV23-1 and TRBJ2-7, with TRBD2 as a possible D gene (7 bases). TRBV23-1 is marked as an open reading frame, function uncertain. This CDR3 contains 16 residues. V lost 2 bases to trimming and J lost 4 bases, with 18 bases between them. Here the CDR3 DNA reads TGCGCCAGCAGTCAAACCCTCGAGGGAGGGGGTTACGAGCAGTACGTC. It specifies CASSQTLEGGGYEQYV.

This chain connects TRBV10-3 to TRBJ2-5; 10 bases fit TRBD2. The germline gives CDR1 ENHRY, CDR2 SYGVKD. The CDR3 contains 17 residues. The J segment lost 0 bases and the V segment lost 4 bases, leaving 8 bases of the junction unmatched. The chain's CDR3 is CAISGTSGRTYQETQYF. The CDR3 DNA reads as TGTGCCATCAGTGGGACTAGCGGCCGCACGTACCAAGAGACCCAGTACTTC.

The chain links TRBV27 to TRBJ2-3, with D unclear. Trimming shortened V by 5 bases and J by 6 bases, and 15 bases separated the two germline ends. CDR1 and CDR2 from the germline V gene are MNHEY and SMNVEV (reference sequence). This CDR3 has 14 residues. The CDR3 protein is CASSPRWASDTQYF. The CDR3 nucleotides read TGTGCCAGCAGTCCTCGTTGGGCGTCCGATACGCAGTATTTT.

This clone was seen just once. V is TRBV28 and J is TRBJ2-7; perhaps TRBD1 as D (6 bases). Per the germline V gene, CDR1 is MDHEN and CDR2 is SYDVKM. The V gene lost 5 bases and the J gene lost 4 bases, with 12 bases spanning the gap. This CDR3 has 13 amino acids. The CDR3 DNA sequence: TGTGCCAGCAGTCCTACAGGGTTTTACGAGCAGTACGTC. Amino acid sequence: CASSPTGFYEQYV.

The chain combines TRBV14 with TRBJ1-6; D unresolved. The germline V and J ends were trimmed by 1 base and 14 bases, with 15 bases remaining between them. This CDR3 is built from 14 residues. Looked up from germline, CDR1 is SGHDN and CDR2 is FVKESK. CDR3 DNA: TGTGCCAGCAGCCAAGTCTTAACTAGGTCGTCCCTCCACTTT. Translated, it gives CASSQVLTRSSLHF. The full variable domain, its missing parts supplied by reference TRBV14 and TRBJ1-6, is EAGVTQFPSHSVIEKGQTVTLRCDPISGHDNLYWYRRVMGKEIKFLLHFVKESKQDESGMPNNRFLAERTGGTYSTLKVQPAELEDSGVYFCASSQVLTRSSLHFGNGTRLTVT.

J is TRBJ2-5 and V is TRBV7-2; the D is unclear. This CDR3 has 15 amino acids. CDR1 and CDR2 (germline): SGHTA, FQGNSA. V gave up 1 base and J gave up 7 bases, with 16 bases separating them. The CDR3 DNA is TGTGCCAGCAGCTTAGGAGGCGGCTCTCGGCGGACCCAGTACTTC. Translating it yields CASSLGGGSRRTQYF. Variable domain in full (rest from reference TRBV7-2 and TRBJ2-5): GAGVSQSPSNKVTEKGKDVELRCDPISGHTALYWYRQSLGQGLEFLIYFQGNSAPDKSGLPSDRFSAERTGGSVSTLTIQRTQQEDSAVYLCASSLGGGSRRTQYFGPGTRLLVL.

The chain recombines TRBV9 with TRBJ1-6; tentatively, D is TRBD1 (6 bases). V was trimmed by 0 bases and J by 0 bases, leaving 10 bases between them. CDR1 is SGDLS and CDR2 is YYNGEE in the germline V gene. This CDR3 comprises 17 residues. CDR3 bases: TGTGCCAGCAGCGTAGGGGGGCAGAGCTCCTATAATTCACCCCTCCACTTT. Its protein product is CASSVGGQSSYNSPLHF.